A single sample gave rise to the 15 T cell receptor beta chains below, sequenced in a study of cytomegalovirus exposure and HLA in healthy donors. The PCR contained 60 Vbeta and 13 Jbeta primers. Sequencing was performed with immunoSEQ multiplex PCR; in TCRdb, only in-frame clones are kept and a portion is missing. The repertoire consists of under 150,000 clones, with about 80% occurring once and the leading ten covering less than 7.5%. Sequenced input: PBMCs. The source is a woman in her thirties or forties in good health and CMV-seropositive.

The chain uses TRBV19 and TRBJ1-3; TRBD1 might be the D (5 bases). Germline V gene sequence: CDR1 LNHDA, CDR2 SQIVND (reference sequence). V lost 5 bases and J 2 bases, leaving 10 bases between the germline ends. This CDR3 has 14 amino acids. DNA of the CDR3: TGTGCCAGTAGTCCAGGGCACGCTGGAAACACCATATATTTT. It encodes CASSPGHAGNTIYF.

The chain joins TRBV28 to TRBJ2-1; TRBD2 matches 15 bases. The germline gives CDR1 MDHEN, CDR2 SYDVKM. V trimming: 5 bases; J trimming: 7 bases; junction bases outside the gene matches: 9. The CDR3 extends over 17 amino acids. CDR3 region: CASSPWTSGRAWNEQFF. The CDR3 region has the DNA TGTGCCAGCAGTCCCTGGACTAGCGGGAGGGCCTGGAATGAGCAGTTCTTC.

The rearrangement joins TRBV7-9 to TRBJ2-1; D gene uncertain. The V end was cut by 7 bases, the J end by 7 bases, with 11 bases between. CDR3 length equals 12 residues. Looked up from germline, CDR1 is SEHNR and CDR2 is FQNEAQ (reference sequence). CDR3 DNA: TGTGCCAGCAACCCACTTAAGAATGAGCAGTTCTTC. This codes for CASNPLKNEQFF. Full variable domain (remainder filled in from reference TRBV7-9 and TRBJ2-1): DTGVSQNPRHKITKRGQNVTFRCDPISEHNRLYWYRQTLGQGPEFLTYFQNEAQLEKSRLLSDRFSAERPKGSFSTLEIQRTEQGDSAMYLCASNPLKNEQFFGPGTRLTVL.

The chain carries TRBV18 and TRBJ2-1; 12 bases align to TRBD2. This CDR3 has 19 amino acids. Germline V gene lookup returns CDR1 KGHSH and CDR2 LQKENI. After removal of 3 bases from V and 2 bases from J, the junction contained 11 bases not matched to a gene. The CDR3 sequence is CASSPAGALAGGTYNEQFF. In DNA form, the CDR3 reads TGTGCCAGCTCACCCGCAGGGGCGCTAGCGGGAGGGACCTACAATGAGCAGTTCTTC. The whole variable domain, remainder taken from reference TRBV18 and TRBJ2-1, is NAGVMQNPRHLVRRRGQEARLRCSPMKGHSHVYWYRQLPEEGLKFMVYLQKENIIDESGMPKERFSAEFPKEGPSILRIQQVVRGDSAAYFCASSPAGALAGGTYNEQFFGPGTRLTVL.

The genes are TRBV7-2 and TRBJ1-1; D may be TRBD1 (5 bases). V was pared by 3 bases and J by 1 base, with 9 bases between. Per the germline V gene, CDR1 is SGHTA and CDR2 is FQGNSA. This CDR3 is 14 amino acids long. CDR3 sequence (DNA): TGTGCCAGCAGCTTTAGGACACCGAACACTGAAGCTTTCTTT. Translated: CASSFRTPNTEAFF.

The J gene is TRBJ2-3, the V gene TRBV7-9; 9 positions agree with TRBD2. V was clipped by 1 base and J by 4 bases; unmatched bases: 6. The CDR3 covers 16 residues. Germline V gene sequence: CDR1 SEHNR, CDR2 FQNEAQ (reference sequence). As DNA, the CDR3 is TGTGCCAGCAGCTTAGGACGCGGGAGGGCCGCAGATACGCAGTATTTT. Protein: CASSLGRGRAADTQYF.

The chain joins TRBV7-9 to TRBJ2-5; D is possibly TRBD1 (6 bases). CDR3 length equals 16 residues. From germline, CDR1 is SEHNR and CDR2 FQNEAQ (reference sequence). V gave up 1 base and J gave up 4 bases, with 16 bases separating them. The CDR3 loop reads CASSLVQGNGRETQYF. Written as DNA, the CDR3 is TGTGCCAGCAGCTTAGTCCAGGGGAACGGTCGAGAGACCCAGTACTTC.

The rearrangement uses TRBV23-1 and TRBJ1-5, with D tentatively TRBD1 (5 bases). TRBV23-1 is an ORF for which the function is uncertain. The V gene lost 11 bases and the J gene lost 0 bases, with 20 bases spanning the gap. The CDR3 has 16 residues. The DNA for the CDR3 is TGCGCCCCCGAAAACCGACCGGGGGGTAGCAATCAGCCCCAGCATTTT. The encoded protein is CAPENRPGGSNQPQHF.

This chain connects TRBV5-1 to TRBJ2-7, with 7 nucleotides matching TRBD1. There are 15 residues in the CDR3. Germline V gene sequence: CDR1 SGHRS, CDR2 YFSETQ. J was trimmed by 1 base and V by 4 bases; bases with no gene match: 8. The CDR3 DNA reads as TGCGCCAGCAGCCCTAATCCGGGACAGTCCTACGAGCAGTACTTC. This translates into CASSPNPGQSYEQYF.

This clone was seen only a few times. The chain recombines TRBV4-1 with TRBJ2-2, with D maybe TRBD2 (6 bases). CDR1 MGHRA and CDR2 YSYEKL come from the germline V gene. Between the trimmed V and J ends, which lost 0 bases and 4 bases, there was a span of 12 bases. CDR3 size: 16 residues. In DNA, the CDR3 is TGCGCCAGCAGCCAAGAATGGCGGGACGGCACCGGGGAGCTGTTTTTT. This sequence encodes CASSQEWRDGTGELFF.

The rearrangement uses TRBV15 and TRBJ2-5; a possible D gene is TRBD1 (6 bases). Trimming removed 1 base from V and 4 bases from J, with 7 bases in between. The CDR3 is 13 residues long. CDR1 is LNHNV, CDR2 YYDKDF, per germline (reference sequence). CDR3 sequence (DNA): TGTGCCACCAGCAGAGGAGGGGGAGAGACCCAGTACTTC. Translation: CATSRGGGETQYF.

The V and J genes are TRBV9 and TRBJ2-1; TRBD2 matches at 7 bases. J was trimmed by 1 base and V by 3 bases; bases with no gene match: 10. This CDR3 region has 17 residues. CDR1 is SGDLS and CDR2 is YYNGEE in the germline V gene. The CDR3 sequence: CASSAQGGPSSYNEQFF. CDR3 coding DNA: TGTGCCAGCAGCGCCCAGGGAGGGCCAAGTTCCTACAATGAGCAGTTCTTC.

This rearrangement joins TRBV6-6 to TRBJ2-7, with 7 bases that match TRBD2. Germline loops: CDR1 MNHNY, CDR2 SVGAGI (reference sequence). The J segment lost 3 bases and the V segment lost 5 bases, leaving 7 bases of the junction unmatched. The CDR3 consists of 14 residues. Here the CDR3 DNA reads TGTGCCAGCAGTAACCCTAGCGGAAGCTACGAGCAGTACTTC. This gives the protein CASSNPSGSYEQYF.

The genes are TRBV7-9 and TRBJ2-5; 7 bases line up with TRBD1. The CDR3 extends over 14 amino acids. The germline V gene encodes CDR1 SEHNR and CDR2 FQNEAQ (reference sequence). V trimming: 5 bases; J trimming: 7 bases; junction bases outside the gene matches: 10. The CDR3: CASSRRQGLGTQYF. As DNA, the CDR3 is TGTGCCAGCAGCCGACGACAGGGATTGGGGACCCAGTACTTC.

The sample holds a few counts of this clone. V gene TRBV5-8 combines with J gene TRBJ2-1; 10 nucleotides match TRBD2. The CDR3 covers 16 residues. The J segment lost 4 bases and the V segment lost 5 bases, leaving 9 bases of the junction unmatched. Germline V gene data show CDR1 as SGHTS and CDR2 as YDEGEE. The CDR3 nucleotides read TGTGCCAGCAGGCTGAGGCTAGCGGGAGCTTACAATGAGCAGTTCTTC. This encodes CASRLRLAGAYNEQFF.